This T cell receptor (beta chain) is drawn from a study of T cells in Graves' hyperthyroidism and ophthalmopathy. For the study at large: Prior to any treatment, at the point of initial diagnosis, peripheral blood was collected.

Amplification of TCR beta CDR3 regions was performed using RNA transcripts as template. Initially, a first-round RT-PCR of the TCR CDR3 employed the HTBI primer set. Using its own MiXCR run on the multiplex PCR reads, TCRdb lists one record per CDR3 protein. The sample has more than 300,000 distinct CDR3 sequences; around 20% are singletons. This clonotype has at least ten counts. No antigen is known for it. General study points: Patients with ophthalmopathy were separated from those with stable hyperthyroidism by a 13 V-J model.

Looked up from germline, CDR1 is MNHNS and CDR2 is SASEGT. The CDR3 has 14 amino acids. Trimming left V 2 bases short and J 6 bases short, with 14 bases between. Each person with ophthalmopathy scored at least 3 on the Clinical Activity Score, reached NOSPECS grade 4 or higher, and had been ill under 3 months. The source of this sequence is a man aged 18 to 29 with Graves' ophthalmopathy. The gene calls are TRBV6-1 and TRBJ2-7; TRBD1 is a possible D gene (6 bases). The sequenced material came from blood. The CDR3 is CASSEWRLQGEQYF. The CDR3 DNA is TGTGCCAGCAGTGAATGGAGATTACAGGGCGAGCAGTACTTC.